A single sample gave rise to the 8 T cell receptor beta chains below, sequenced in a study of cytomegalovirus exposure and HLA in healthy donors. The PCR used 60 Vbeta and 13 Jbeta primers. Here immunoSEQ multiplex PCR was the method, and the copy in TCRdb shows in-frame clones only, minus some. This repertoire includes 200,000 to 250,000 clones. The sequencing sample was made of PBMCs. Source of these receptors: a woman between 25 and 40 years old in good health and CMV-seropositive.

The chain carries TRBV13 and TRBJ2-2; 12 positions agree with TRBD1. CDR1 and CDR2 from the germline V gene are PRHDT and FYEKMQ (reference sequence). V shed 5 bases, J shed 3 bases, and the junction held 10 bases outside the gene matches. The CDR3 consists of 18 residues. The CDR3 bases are TGTGCCAGCAGCCGGAACCGGGACAGGGGGCTCGACACCGGGGAGCTGTTTTTT. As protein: CASSRNRDRGLDTGELFF.

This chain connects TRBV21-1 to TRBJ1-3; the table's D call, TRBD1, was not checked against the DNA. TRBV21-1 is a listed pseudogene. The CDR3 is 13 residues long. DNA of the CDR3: TGTGCCAGCAGCGACAGGGGTGGAAACACCATATATTTT. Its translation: CASSDRGGNTIYF.

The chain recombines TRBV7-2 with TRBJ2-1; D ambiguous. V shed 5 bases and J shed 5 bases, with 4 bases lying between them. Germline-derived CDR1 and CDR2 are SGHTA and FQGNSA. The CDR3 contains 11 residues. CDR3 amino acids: CASSTDNEQFF. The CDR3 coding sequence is TGTGCCAGCAGCACGGACAATGAGCAGTTCTTC.

The CDR3 loop is CASSLDGSPYNEQFF. CDR3 DNA: TGCGCCAGCAGCTTGGATGGTAGCCCCTACAATGAGCAGTTCTTC. This chain uses TRBV5-1 with TRBJ2-1; no definite D call. The CDR3 loop spans 15 amino acids. Looked up from germline, CDR1 is SGHRS and CDR2 is YFSETQ. The V gene lost 0 bases and the J gene lost 2 bases, with 9 bases spanning the gap.

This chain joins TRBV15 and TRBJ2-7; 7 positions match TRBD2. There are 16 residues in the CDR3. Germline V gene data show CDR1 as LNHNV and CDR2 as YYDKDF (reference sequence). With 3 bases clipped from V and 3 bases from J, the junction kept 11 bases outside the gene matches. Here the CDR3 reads CATSRDLGLGNYEQYF. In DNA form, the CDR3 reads TGTGCCACCAGCAGGGACCTCGGACTAGGGAACTACGAGCAGTACTTC.

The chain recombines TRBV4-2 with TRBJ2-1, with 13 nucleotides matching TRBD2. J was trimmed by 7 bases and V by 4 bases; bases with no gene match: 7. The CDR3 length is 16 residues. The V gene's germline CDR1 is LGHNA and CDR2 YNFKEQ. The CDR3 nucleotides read TGTGCCAGCAGCCTCCTACTAGCGGGGGGGCGGAATGAGCAGTTCTTC. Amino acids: CASSLLLAGGRNEQFF.

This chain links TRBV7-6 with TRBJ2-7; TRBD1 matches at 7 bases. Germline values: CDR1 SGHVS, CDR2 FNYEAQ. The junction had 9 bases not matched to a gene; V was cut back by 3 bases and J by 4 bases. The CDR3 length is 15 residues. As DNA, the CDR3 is TGTGCCAGCAGCTTTAACCCGGGACAGATATACGAGCAGTACTTC. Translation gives CASSFNPGQIYEQYF. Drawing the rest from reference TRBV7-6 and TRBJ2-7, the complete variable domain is GAGVSQSPRYKVTKRGQDVALRCDPISGHVSLYWYRQALGQGPEFLTYFNYEAQQDKSGLPNDRFSAERPEGSISTLTIQRTEQRDSAMYRCASSFNPGQIYEQYFGPGTRLTVT.

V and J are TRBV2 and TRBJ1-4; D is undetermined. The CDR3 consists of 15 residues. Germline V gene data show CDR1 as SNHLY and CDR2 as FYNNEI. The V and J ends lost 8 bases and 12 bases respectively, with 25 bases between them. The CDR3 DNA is TGTGCCAGCCCTGGAGGCTCCGCCCCAGGTGGAGAACTGTTTTTT. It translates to CASPGGSAPGGELFF.